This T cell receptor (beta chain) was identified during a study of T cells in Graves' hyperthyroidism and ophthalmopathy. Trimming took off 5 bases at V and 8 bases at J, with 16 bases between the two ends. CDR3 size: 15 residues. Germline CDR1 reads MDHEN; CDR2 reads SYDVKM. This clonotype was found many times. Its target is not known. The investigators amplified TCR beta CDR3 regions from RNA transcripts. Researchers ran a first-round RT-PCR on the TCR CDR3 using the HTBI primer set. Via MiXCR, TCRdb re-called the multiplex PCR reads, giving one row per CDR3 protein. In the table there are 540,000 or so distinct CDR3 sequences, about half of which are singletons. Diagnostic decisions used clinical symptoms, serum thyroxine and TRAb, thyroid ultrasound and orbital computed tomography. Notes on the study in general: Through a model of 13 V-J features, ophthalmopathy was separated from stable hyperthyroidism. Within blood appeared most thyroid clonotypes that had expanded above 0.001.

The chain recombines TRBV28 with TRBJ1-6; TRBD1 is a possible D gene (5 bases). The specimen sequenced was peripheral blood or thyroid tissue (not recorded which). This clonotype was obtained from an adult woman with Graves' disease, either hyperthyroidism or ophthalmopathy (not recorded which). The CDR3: CASSGAGSRDSPLHF. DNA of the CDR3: TGTGCCAGCAGTGGGGCGGGATCTCGTGATTCACCCCTCCACTTT.